This entry features one T cell receptor beta chain sequence. This receptor's antigen is unknown. Base quality data are lacking; no much larger clone is found one base away. The cohort comprised around 690 healthy bone marrow donors. At the time of sampling, all cohort members were nominally healthy, though unrecorded immune exposures were likely present. The donor was CMV seronegative and was included in the group of a few hundred seronegative cohort members. Each donor provided a peripheral blood sample, and peripheral blood mononuclear cells were used for TCR beta sequencing. Genomic DNA extraction from the blood cell samples was performed with the Qiagen DNeasy Blood Extraction Kit. The library came from the immunoSEQ multiplex PCR assay. For the multiplex PCR, a mixture combining 60 forward primers for TCR Vbeta segments and 13 reverse primers for TCR Jbeta segments was used. The CDR3 region of rearranged TCR beta genes was amplified from genomic DNA with a multiplex PCR assay. The Illumina HiSeq System was used to sequence the amplified TCR beta libraries as 87-base-pair reads. Concerning the study's data processing: Across the roughly 700 repertoires, a later analysis counted tens of millions of unique TCR beta chains, around 11 million of which were shared by at least two donors. To remove PCR and sequencing errors, raw reads were error-corrected and collapsed into unique sequences using a nearest-neighbor algorithm that merged closely related sequences. To assign V, D and J gene segments, CDR3 sequences were aligned to IMGT reference sequences. Each retained sequence needed at least a six-nucleotide match to both a V gene segment and a J gene segment. A rearrangement was called productive if the CDR3 had no stop codons and remained in frame with V and J, and every other rearrangement was called non-productive. Following IMGT convention, CDR3 was defined as the stretch from the second conserved V-encoded cysteine to the conserved J-encoded phenylalanine. The earlier analysis of about 530 of the donors excluded any sequence lacking an unambiguous match to a single V gene segment. In an earlier analysis of approximately 560 of the donors, a V segment was called functional when productive rearrangements were above 56.7%, and segregating when the standard deviation between donors exceeded 5%. To diagnose cytomegalovirus status from the catalog of TCR beta chain sequences, a statistical classification framework was built. V and J gene assignment, in a later analysis, came from comparing TCR nucleotide sequences with IMGT/GENE-DB human TR gene sequences. A later analysis assigned CDR3 sequences and most-parsimonious VDJ recombination scenarios with the TCRdist pipeline. In a later analysis, each TCR beta chain was defined by its CDR3 amino acid sequence together with its V-gene family, and reads lacking a unique V-gene family were excluded. A later analysis removed 600 or so highly shared, low-generation-probability nucleotide sequences to deal with suspected cross-contamination and a sequencing artifact. For each public chain, a later analysis derived a clonal expansion index from normalized ranks of inferred template counts within each repertoire. Generation probabilities in a later analysis came from a VDJ recombination model fitted to out-of-frame rearrangements, and those results were checked against IGoR. A later analysis scored TCR-TCR, TCR-HLA and TCR-CMV co-occurrence with hypergeometric tests, applying a repertoire-size bias correction to TCR pairs. In a later analysis, false discovery rates were estimated by permuting HLA or CMV assignments 20 times. In a later analysis, co-occurring TCRs were grouped using DBSCAN, and TCRdist sequence similarity was added for clustering within HLA-allele-positive subsets. Repertoires with fewer than 30,000 or more than 120,000 public chains were left out of co-occurrence clustering, as were four to six repertoires with anomalous nucleotide sharing. This immuneACCESS table, as held by TCRdb, lists in-frame sequences with V and J called but not all clones. Of the missing ones, under half trace to an unresolved V gene in checked studies; the others have no known cause. That table furnishes V, J and clone size, whereas the DNA furnished D and trimming. Within this sample are around 60,000 clones, with around 81% of them counted one time only. The ten biggest clones cover around 5.4% of the sample.

This sample is part of a study of cytomegalovirus exposure and HLA in healthy donors (TCRdb year 2017). Some background on the complete study: An earlier analysis of roughly 500 of the donors reported 276 Gb of sequence data and some 110 million unique TCR beta sequences obtained from some 200 million T cells. The number of donors typed differed by locus, with about 629-630 for A, B, C, DRB1 and DQB1, around 500 for DQA1, some 570 for DPA1, and some 440 for DPB1. About 320 gigabases of sequencing data and approximately 93 million unique TCR sequences were included in an early release covering 500 to 750 HLA-typed donors. Of the approximately 400 genotyped donors, 75% to 85% were placed in the genetic ancestry cluster associated with self-reported Caucasian donors. Every discovery cohort repertoire had been produced on one sequencing platform. A later analysis re-examined previously published TCR beta repertoires from more than 650 donors and added high-resolution HLA genotyping to investigate patterns of TCR occurrence. An earlier analysis of approximately 640 of the donors applied high-throughput TCR beta sequencing to assess whether each TCR beta V gene segment acted as functional or pseudogenic. Because of strong linkage in the cohort, 4 to 6 DR-DQ haplotypes were treated as single units for association and clustering. Both class I and class II loci were covered by HLA typing, at four-digit resolution. The study used immunosequencing to profile the T cell repertoires of 666 subjects and linked those repertoires to cytomegalovirus serostatus. In addition to the first cohort of roughly 670 subjects, a separate validation cohort of over 90 different subjects was used. On average, over 200,000 unique TCR beta nucleotide sequences were sequenced per donor among several hundred genotyped donors of the cohort, with around 19% of those sequences being non-productive. The later analysis used no new phenotypic data to find candidate immune exposures, relying instead on TCR beta sequences and their occurrence across donors. High-throughput TCR immunosequencing, statistical association of individual TCRs with disease status, and machine learning were combined to predict cytomegalovirus infection status. The aim of the study was to test whether cataloging public T cell receptors could identify signatures of past pathogen exposure. A later genetic analysis took genome-wide SNP genotypes for about 65% of the roughly 670 donors and used that subset as a discovery cohort. Donor age, sex, ethnicity and CMV serostatus were compiled alongside the repertoire data. General conclusions and limits of the study: In a later genetic analysis, a missense DCLRE1C variant was associated with V-gene and J-gene trimming of TCR beta chains, and the association was replicated in an independent cohort. A further reported finding was that TCR beta sequences accurately predicted the HLA-A and HLA-B alleles for most subjects in the first cohort. Presence/absence analyses assumed roughly uniform sequencing depth across donors, an assumption that may not hold. A few of the identified cytomegalovirus-associated TCR beta chains were confirmed in vitro to be specific for cytomegalovirus antigens. Some IMGT-functional V segments, including TRBV6-2 and TRBV6-3, could not be distinguished by the 87-base-pair reads and were therefore excluded. The earlier analysis of 587 of the donors excluded some 15 rarely observed V segments, including chromosome 9 orphons, because counts were too low. Assigning TCR associations to individual alleles was difficult when HLA alleles, especially DR and DQ, strongly co-occurred. HLA typing was unavailable for some donors at each locus, so association tests used only the typed subset. At a false discovery rate of 0.05, a later analysis linked some 18,000 TCR beta sequences to specific HLA alleles. A later analysis reported that several top co-occurrence clusters appeared linked to parvovirus B19, influenza, CMV and Epstein-Barr virus. Linkage disequilibrium might explain the correlated functional status among segregating V segments, but an unknown experimental factor could not be excluded. In this cohort, only TCR beta chains were sequenced, and detectable features were limited by the absence of alpha or paired-chain data. In a later analysis, HLA-associated TCR beta chains were found to be more clonally expanded and to have lower generation probabilities than equally common non-associated chains. In an earlier analysis of roughly 500 of the donors, most TCR beta V segments appeared in productive rearrangements about 87% or about 30% of the time, broadly matching IMGT annotations. In the study, around 150 TCR beta chains were listed as associated with cytomegalovirus. Most TCR sequences were seen in very few donors, while some public TCRs were found in many individuals. A later analysis found that TCR association rates varied across HLA loci, with DRB1 alleles showing the most associated TCRs and HLA-C alleles the fewest. The only immune exposure information available for the cohort was CMV serostatus. The classifier was reported to diagnose cytomegalovirus status with high specificity and sensitivity in both the original cohort and the validation cohort. Compared with the approximately 720-donor mean, donors in an Asian-associated ancestry cluster had fewer N-insertions in productive TCRs, according to a later genetic analysis. The authors suggested that the approach could potentially be extended to other disease states and immunological phenotypes. Most CMV-associated TCR beta chains appeared to be HLA-restricted in a later analysis, and the HLA associations seemed to be driven largely by CMV exposure. A group of highly shared sequence variants was considered likely to be a technical artifact of the sequencing pipeline.

V is pared back by 3 bases and J by 2 bases, with 4 bases lying between the germline termini. Counted from cysteine to phenylalanine, this CDR3 has 11 amino acids. Only the CDR3 region is kept as DNA, spanning 33 bases read in frame from base 1. CDR1 and CDR2 are read off the germline V gene (reference sequence) as DFQATT and SNEGSKA. Sequences were obtained from PBMCs. The chain employs TRBV20-1 and TRBJ1-1, with the D gene call left open. The clonotype originates from a male donor in good health and CMV-seronegative. The CDR3 protein sequence reads: CSASVNTEAFF. The DNA is as follows: TGCAGTGCTAGCGTAAACACTGAAGCTTTCTTT.